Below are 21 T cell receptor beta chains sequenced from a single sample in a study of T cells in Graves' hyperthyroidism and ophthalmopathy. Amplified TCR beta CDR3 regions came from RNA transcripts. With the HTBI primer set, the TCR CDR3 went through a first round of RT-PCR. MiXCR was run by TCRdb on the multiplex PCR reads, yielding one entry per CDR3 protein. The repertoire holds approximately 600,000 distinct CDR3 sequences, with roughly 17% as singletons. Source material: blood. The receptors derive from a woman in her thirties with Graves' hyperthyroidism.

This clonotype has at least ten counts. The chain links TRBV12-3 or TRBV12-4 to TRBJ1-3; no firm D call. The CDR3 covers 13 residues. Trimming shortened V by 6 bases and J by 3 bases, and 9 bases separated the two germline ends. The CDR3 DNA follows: TGTGCCAGCAGGGAGGGTTATGGAAACACCATATATTTT. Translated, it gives CASREGYGNTIYF.

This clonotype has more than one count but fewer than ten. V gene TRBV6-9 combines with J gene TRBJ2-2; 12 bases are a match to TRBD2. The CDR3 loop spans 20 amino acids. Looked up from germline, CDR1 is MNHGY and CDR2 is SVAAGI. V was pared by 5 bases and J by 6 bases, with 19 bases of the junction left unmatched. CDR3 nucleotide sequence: TGTGCCAGCAGTCATCCAAGGACTAGCGGGAATCTACTGAGGGCCGGGGAGCTGTTTTTT. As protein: CASSHPRTSGNLLRAGELFF.

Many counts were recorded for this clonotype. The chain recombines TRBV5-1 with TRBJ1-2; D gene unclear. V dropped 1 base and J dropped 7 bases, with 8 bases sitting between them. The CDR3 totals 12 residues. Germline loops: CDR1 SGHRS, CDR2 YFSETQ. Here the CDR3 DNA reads TGCGCCAGCAGCTTGAGGCACTCTGGCTACACCTTC. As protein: CASSLRHSGYTF.

The CDR3 sequence: CASRRRGTGGGNTIYF. DNA of the CDR3: TGTGCCAGCAGGCGCCGAGGGACAGGGGGAGGAAACACCATATATTTT. This sequence joins TRBV6-1 and TRBJ1-3; 11 bases agree with TRBD1. Germline V gene data show CDR1 as MNHNS and CDR2 as SASEGT. The CDR3 length is 16 residues. The trim removed 6 bases at V and 4 bases at J, leaving 8 bases unmatched.

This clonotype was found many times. The CDR3 loop reads CASSPTGIYEQYF. In nucleotides, the CDR3 is TGTGCCAGCAGTCCCACAGGGATCTACGAGCAGTACTTC. The V gene is TRBV12-3 or TRBV12-4, the J gene TRBJ2-7, with a tentative D call TRBD1 (6 bases). Trimming left V 5 bases short and J 3 bases short, with 11 bases between. The CDR3 consists of 13 residues.

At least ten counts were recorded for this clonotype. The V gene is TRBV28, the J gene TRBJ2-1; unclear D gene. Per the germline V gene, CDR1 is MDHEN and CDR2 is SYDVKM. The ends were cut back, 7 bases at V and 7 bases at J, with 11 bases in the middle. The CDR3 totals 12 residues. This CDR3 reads CASIPPRNEQFF. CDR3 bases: TGTGCCAGCATCCCGCCCCGGAATGAGCAGTTCTTC.

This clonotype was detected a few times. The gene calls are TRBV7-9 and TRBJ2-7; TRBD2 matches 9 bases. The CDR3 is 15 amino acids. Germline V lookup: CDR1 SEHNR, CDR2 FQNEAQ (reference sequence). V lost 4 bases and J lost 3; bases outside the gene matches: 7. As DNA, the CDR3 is TGTGCCAGCAGCTGGCAAGCGGGAGGTGGCTACGAGCAGTACTTC. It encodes CASSWQAGGGYEQYF.

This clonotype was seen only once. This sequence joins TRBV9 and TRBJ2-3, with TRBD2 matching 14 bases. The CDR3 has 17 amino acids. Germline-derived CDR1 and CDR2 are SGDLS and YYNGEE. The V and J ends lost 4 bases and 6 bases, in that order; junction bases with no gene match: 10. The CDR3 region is CASSPSGLAGGGDTQYF. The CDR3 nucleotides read TGTGCCAGCAGCCCCTCTGGACTAGCGGGAGGCGGTGATACGCAGTATTTT.

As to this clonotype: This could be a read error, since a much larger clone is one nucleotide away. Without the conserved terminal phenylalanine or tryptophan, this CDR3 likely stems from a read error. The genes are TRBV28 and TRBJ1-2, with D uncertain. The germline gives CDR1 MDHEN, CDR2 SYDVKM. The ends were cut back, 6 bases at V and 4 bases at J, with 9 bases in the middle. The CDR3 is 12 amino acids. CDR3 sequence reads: CASRHVGYGYTI. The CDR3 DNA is TGTGCCAGCAGGCACGTGGGCTATGGCTACACCATC.

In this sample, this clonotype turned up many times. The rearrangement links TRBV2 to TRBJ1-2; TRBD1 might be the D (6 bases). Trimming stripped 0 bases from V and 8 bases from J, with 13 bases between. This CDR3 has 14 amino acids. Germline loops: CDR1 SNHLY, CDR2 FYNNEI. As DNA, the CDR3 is TGTGCCAGCAGTGAAGCCAGCAGGGGAGGAGGCTACACCTTC. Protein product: CASSEASRGGGYTF.

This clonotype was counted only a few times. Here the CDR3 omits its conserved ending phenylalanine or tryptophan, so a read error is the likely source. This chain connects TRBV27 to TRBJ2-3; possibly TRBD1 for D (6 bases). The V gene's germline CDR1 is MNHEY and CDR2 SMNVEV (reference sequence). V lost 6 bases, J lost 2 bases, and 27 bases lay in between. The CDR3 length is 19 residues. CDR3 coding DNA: TGTGCCAGCAGCCTCCTCCCCCGCCCCCCGACAGGTCTCACAGATACGCAGTATCTT. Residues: CASSLLPRPPTGLTDTQYL.

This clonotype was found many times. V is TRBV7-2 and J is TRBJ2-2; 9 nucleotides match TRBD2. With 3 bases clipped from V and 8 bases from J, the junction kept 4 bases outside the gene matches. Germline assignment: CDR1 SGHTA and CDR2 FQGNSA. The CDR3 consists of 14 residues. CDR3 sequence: CASSFGGRAGELFF. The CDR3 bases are TGTGCCAGCAGCTTCGGCGGGAGGGCGGGGGAGCTGTTTTTT.

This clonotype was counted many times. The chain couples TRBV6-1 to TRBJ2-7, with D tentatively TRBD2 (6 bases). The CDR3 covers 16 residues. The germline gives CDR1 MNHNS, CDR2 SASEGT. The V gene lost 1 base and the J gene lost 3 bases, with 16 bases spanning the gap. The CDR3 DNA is TGTGCCAGCAGTGAAGGCGCCGGCGGGGTGCTCTACGAGCAGTACTTC. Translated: CASSEGAGGVLYEQYF.

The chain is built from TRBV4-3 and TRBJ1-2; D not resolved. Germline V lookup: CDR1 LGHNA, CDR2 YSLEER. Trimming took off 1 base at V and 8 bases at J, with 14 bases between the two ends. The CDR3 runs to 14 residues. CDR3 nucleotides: TGCGCCAGCAGCCAAGGGAACCCGGCCGACGGCTACACCTTC. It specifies CASSQGNPADGYTF.

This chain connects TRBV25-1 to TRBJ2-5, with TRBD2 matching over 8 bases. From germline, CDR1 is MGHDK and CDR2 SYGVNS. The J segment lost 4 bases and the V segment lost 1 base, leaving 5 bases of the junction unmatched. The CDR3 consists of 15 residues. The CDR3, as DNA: TGTGCCAGCAGTGAATTGGACGGGAGGGGAGAGACCCAGTACTTC. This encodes CASSELDGRGETQYF.

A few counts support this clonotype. CDR3 in DNA: TGTGCCAGCAGTTATTTGGGACAGGGGTCTGAAGCTTTCTTT. This codes for CASSYLGQGSEAFF. V gene TRBV6-1 combines with J gene TRBJ1-1; 10 bases map to TRBD1. CDR3 length: 14 amino acids. CDR1 is MNHNS, CDR2 SASEGT, per germline. Trimming at V came to 5 bases and at J to 6 bases, leaving 6 bases not matched to a gene.

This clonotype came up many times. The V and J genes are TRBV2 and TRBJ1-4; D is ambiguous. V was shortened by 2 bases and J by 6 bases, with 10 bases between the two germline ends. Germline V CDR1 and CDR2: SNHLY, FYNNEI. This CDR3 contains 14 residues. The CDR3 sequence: CASSESGWDEKLFF. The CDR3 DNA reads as TGTGCCAGCAGTGAATCGGGGTGGGATGAAAAACTGTTTTTT.

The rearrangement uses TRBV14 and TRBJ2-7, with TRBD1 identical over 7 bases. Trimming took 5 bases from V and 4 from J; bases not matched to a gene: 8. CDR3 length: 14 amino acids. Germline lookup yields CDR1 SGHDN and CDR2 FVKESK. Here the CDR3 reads CASSLGQEFYEQYF. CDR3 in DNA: TGTGCCAGCAGCTTAGGACAGGAGTTTTACGAGCAGTACTTC.

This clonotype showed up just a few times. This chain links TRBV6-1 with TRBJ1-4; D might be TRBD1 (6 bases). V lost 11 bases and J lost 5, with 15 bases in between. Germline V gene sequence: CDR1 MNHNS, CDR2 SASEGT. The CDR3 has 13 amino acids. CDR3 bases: TGTGCCGGACAGTTCACCCTAAATGAAAAACTGTTTTTT. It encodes CAGQFTLNEKLFF.

CDR3 DNA sequence: TGTGCCAGCAGCTCTCCGGGACTAGAATGGACCCAGTACTTC. Its protein product is CASSSPGLEWTQYF. The chain is built from TRBV5-4 and TRBJ2-5, with 8 bases matching TRBD2. The trim removed 3 bases at V and 7 bases at J, leaving 8 bases unmatched. Germline V gene lookup returns CDR1 SGHNT and CDR2 YYREEE (reference sequence). The CDR3 length is 14 residues.

CDR3 amino acids: CASDSSGSKNEQFF. For the CDR3, the DNA is TGTGCCAGCGACTCTAGCGGGAGTAAGAATGAGCAGTTCTTC. This rearrangement joins TRBV13 to TRBJ2-1; 10 nucleotides line up with TRBD2. Looked up from germline, CDR1 is PRHDT and CDR2 is FYEKMQ (reference sequence). CDR3 length equals 14 residues. V gave up 8 bases and J gave up 7 bases; unmatched junction bases: 8.